Detailed here is one T cell receptor beta chain. The protocol was immunoSEQ multiplex PCR, while the TCRdb copy is restricted to in-frame clones and leaves out a portion. The data contain more than 10,000 clones, 82% of them seen just once; the ten biggest clones take up approximately 6.8%. This specimen belongs to a study of sequential checkpoint blockade in melanoma. Overall study context: First-line arms were nivolumab then ipilimumab, or the reverse, randomized 1:1.

CDR1 and CDR2 from the germline V gene are SEHNR and FQNEAQ (reference sequence). V lost 2 bases and J lost 0; bases outside the gene matches: 2. This CDR3 is 15 amino acids long. Sample treatment: randomized to nivolumab then ipilimumab (arm A) or the reverse (arm B). None of the patients previously received DNA-damaging chemotherapy. From thawed PBMCs, live CD3+CD8+ cells negative for CD19 and CD56 were sorted. This clonotype originated in a human donor with melanoma. J is TRBJ1-1 and V is TRBV7-9, with 8 bases lining up with TRBD1. The material was CD8+ T cells sorted from blood (inferred from file names), obtained from a patient given nivolumab and ipilimumab in sequence. The CDR3 nucleotides are TGTGCCAGCAGCTTAACAGGGGGTCTGAACACTGAAGCTTTCTTT. Its translation is CASSLTGGLNTEAFF.